This TCR beta chain comes out of a study of T-cell memory formation after mild COVID-19. CDR3 length: 15 amino acids. Germline V CDR1 and CDR2: KGHDR, SFDVKD. Trimming cost V 3 bases and J 3 bases, with 13 bases left between them. TCRdb recomputed calls from the 5' RACE reads with MiXCR, one row per CDR3 protein. The sample lists roughly 100,000 distinct CDR3 sequences, about 15% occurring once. Material for sequencing was PBMCs or a T cell subset sorted from them (not recorded which). The V gene is TRBV24-1, the J gene TRBJ2-5; D is perhaps TRBD1 or TRBD2 (5 bases each). The clonotype was recovered from a man between 18 and 35 years old who had mild COVID-19 (a few samples of this study predate the infection). Cell type and time point are not known. The CDR3 region is CATSDTRGLEETQYF. CDR3 nucleotide sequence: TGTGCCACCAGTGATACTAGGGGTTTGGAAGAGACCCAGTACTTC.